This T cell receptor beta chain was recorded in a study of blood T cells in healthy people across ages. Concerning this clonotype: Its cognate antigen is unknown.

Healthy individuals of Caucasian origin from Russia, aged about 6 to 100, served as donors. Germline lookup yields CDR1 DFQATT and CDR2 SNEGSKA (reference sequence). The CDR3 loop spans 15 amino acids. V was shortened by 5 bases and J by 3 bases, with 19 bases between the two germline ends. A J-beta primer mix and a sample-barcoded 5' primer were used in a second PCR of about 6 to 12 cycles. TCRdb reprocessed the 5' RACE reads with MiXCR, giving one entry per CDR3 protein. This sample has some 1,800,000 distinct CDR3 sequences; 30% to 40% occur once, and the top ten carry 23%. General study results and limits: Diversity figures derived from one million T cells were judged to underestimate the true value.

This sequence joins TRBV20-1 and TRBJ2-5; D possibly matches TRBD1 or TRBD2 (5 bases each). The material sequenced was blood. The receptor was derived from a human donor in good health. The CDR3 is CSAGQPGPSKETQYF. Here the CDR3 DNA reads TGCAGTGCTGGACAACCGGGACCTTCTAAAGAGACCCAGTACTTC.